The 12 T cell receptor beta chains below were found in one sample sequenced in a study of T cell responses to AZD1222 COVID-19 vaccine (dated by TCRdb to the early 2020s). To prepare the library, the immunoSEQ multiplex PCR assay was applied. Sourced from immuneACCESS, this table was stored by TCRdb with only in-frame sequences that have V and J called. A share of the clones is absent; for the studies checked, an unresolved V gene accounts for under half, and the remainder has no known explanation. The sample profile shows over 150,000 clones; around 92% of them were found once. More than 9% of the sample comes from the top ten. What the time point label conveys for this sample: baseline before first vaccination. The sequenced sample was peripheral blood, obtained on day 0 of AZD1222 vaccination. The receptors stem from an adult in good health.

The gene calls are TRBV29-1 and TRBJ2-1; the D gene could be TRBD1 or TRBD2 (5 bases each). The CDR3 has 14 amino acids. V was pared by 4 bases and J by 5 bases, with 15 bases between. Looked up from germline, CDR1 is SQVTM and CDR2 is ANQGSEA. The CDR3 DNA reads TGCAGCGTTGGGGGGAGTATCAACAACAATGAGCAGTTCTTC. Amino acid sequence: CSVGGSINNNEQFF.

In this sample, this clone turned up once. The chain links TRBV16 to TRBJ1-4; D is unresolved. V was cut by 4 bases and J by 7 bases, with 7 bases left in between. Germline CDR1 KGHSY, CDR2 FQNENV. The CDR3 totals 12 residues. CDR3 region: CASSPAGEKLFF. In DNA, the CDR3 is TGTGCCAGCAGCCCAGCCGGTGAAAAACTGTTTTTT.

V usage is TRBV6-1 and J usage is TRBJ2-7; D is uncertain. There are 16 residues in the CDR3. Looked up from germline, CDR1 is MNHNS and CDR2 is SASEGT. V was pared by 1 base and J by 0 bases, with 13 bases between. CDR3 in amino acids: CASSEGLGFSSYEQYV. In DNA, the CDR3 is TGTGCCAGCAGTGAAGGTTTGGGATTCAGCTCCTACGAGCAGTACGTC.

V and J are TRBV19 and TRBJ1-1; TRBD1 might be the D (6 bases). V lost 7 bases, J lost 1 base, and 10 bases lay in between. The CDR3 is 13 amino acids. CDR1 and CDR2 from the germline V gene are LNHDA and SQIVND (reference sequence). Here the CDR3 reads CASKFRGNTEAFF. DNA for the CDR3: TGTGCCAGTAAGTTCAGGGGGAACACTGAAGCTTTCTTT.

J is TRBJ1-1 and V is TRBV19; no firm D call. V lost 3 bases to trimming and J lost 0 bases, with 14 bases between them. The CDR3 loop spans 16 amino acids. Germline V gene sequence: CDR1 LNHDA, CDR2 SQIVND (reference sequence). CDR3 DNA sequence: TGTGCCAGTAGTATGGGGTACAGAAGCATGAACACTGAAGCTTTCTTT. Protein product: CASSMGYRSMNTEAFF.

The chain joins TRBV19 to TRBJ1-1; a weak D match, TRBD1 (6 bases). Trimming left V 3 bases short and J 3 bases short, with 17 bases between. The CDR3 is 16 amino acids. Per germline, CDR1 LNHDA and CDR2 SQIVND (reference sequence). CDR3 nucleotides: TGTGCCAGTAGTATTTCGACTAGGGGGATCGACACTGAAGCTTTCTTT. Its protein is CASSISTRGIDTEAFF.

The chain employs TRBV5-4 and TRBJ2-2; 8 nucleotides match TRBD1. The CDR3 is 15 amino acids. Germline V gene sequence: CDR1 SGHNT, CDR2 YYREEE (reference sequence). The V segment lost 1 base and the J segment 7 bases; nucleotides outside the gene matches: 6. The chain's CDR3 is CASSLLQGAGGELFF. Here the CDR3 DNA reads TGTGCCAGCAGCTTGCTTCAGGGGGCTGGCGGGGAGCTGTTTTTT.

This chain uses TRBV28 with TRBJ1-5; D unclear. The CDR3 sequence is 13 residues long. The germline V gene has CDR1 MDHEN and CDR2 SYDVKM. V lost 6 bases, J lost 6 bases, and 12 bases lay in between. CDR3 DNA: TGTGCCAGCAGCTTGACGGGCTCTCAGCCCCAGCATTTT. Protein: CASSLTGSQPQHF.

The chain recombines TRBV6-5 with TRBJ2-2, with D tentatively TRBD1 (5 bases). The V end lost 4 bases, the J end lost 5 bases, and 8 bases lay between the germline ends. Looked up from germline, CDR1 is MNHEY and CDR2 is SVGAGI. The CDR3 runs 13 residues. The CDR3 DNA follows: TGTGCCAGCAGTTCTTCAGGGACCGGGGAGCTGTTTTTT. Amino acid sequence: CASSSSGTGELFF.

The genes are TRBV9 and TRBJ2-3; 7 nucleotides agree with TRBD2. CDR1 is SGDLS, CDR2 YYNGEE, per germline. V was pared by 5 bases and J by 2 bases, with 11 bases of the junction left unmatched. This CDR3 region has 16 residues. The CDR3 loop is CASRGGVGGPTDTQYF. The CDR3 coding sequence is TGTGCCAGCAGGGGAGGGGTAGGTGGCCCCACAGATACGCAGTATTTT.

The chain is built from TRBV4-1 and TRBJ1-6; D gene uncertain. CDR1 MGHRA and CDR2 YSYEKL come from the germline V gene. This CDR3 has 12 residues. With 0 bases removed from V and 10 bases from J, the gap between germline ends came to 4 bases. Here the CDR3 DNA reads TGCGCCAGCAGCCAAGAAGAGTCACCCCTCCACTTT. Translating it yields CASSQEESPLHF.

This clone was detected only once. The chain uses TRBV11-3 and TRBJ1-5; D not resolved. This CDR3 is 14 amino acids long. Germline V gene sequence: CDR1 SGHNT, CDR2 YENEEA. V shed 3 bases and J shed 3 bases, with 9 bases lying between them. CDR3 DNA sequence: TGTGCCAGCAGCTTCTTGGCCACCAATCAGCCCCAGCATTTT. Its protein product is CASSFLATNQPQHF. The variable domain in full, with the rest retrieved from reference TRBV11-3 and TRBJ1-5, is EAGVVQSPRYKIIEKKQPVAFWCNPISGHNTLYWYLQNLGQGPELLIRYENEEAVDDSQLPKDRFSAERLKGVDSTLKIQPAELGDSAVYLCASSFLATNQPQHFGDGTRLSIL.